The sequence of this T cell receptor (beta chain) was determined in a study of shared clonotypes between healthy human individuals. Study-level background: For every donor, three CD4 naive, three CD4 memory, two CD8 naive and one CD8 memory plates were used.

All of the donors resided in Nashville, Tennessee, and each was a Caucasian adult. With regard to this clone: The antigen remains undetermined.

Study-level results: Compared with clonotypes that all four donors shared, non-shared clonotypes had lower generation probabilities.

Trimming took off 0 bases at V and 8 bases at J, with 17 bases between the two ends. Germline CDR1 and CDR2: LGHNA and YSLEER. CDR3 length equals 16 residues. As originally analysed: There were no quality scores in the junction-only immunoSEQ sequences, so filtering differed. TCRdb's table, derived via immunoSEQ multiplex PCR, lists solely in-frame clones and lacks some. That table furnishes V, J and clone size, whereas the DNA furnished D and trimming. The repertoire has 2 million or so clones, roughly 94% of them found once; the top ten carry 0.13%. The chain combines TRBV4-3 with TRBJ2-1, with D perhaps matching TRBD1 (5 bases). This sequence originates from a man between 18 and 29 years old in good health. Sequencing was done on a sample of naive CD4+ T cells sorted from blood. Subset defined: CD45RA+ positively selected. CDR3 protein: CASSQDWLAGNDEQFF. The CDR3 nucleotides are TGCGCCAGCAGCCAAGATTGGTTGGCAGGGAACGATGAGCAGTTCTTC.